Listed below are T cell receptor beta chains from one sample, sequenced in a study of cytomegalovirus exposure and HLA in healthy donors. TCRdb's table, derived via immunoSEQ multiplex PCR, lists solely in-frame clones and lacks some. The sample has 35,000 to 50,000 clones; 60% to 80% are singletons. Sequences were obtained from PBMCs. The receptors were sampled from a young man in good health and CMV-seronegative. Each CDR3 is given with its conserved first and last residue. Each record gives: D gene, J gene, V gene, CDR3 DNA, CDR3 protein. The D gene is left open where the match is weak.

TRBD2,TRBJ2-1,TRBV13,TGTGCCAGCAGCCAGCGGGAGGGTCCCCTCTACAATGAGCAGTTCTTC,CASSQREGPLYNEQFF
NA,TRBJ2-2,TRBV9,TGTGCCAGCAGCGTAGGAGGAGGGCCCGGGGAGCTGTTTTTT,CASSVGGGPGELFF
TRBD2,TRBJ2-2,TRBV15,TGTGCCACCAGGATAGCGGGGGACACCGGGGAGCTGTTTTTT,CATRIAGDTGELFF
NA,TRBJ2-2,TRBV7-8,TGTGCCAGCAGCCCCACAGCTACCACCGGGGAGCTGTTTTTT,CASSPTATTGELFF
TRBD1,TRBJ1-2,TRBV5-1,TGCGCCAGCAGCTTAGAGACAGGGCGCGGCTACACCTTC,CASSLETGRGYTF
TRBD1,TRBJ2-7,TRBV29-1,TGCAGCGTTGACACAGGGGGCTTGCACGAGCAGTACTTC,CSVDTGGLHEQYF
TRBD2,TRBJ2-1,TRBV4-2,TGTGCCAGCAGCCAAGGCTTGACTAGCGACAATGAGCAGTTCTTC,CASSQGLTSDNEQFF
NA,TRBJ2-5,TRBV29-1,TGCAGCGTTTACCGGGACTCCGAGACCCAGTACTTC,CSVYRDSETQYF
NA,TRBJ2-5,TRBV28,TGTGCCAGCAGTCCGTTTTCACCCCGTTGGGAGCAGTACTTC,CASSPFSPRWEQYF
NA,TRBJ1-4,TRBV28,TGTGCCAGCAGTTTATTGGGGGCCGCTAATGAAAAACTGTTTTTT,CASSLLGAANEKLFF
NA,TRBJ2-3,TRBV4-3,TGCGCCAGCAGCCATAGACAGACCAACACAGATACGCAGTATTTT,CASSHRQTNTDTQYF